A single sample gave rise to the 2 T cell receptor beta chains below, sequenced in a study of post-analysis software for immune sequencing data. The antigens these receptors bind are not known. Broader study findings: Controls showed lower frequencies than patients for several TRBV segments, and TRBV5-6, TRBV5-1 and TRBV20-1 were among these.

Unique molecular identifiers tagged the TCR beta cDNA libraries. TCRdb analysed the PCR reads with MiXCR anew, one entry per CDR3 protein. The profile shows 650,000 to 850,000 distinct CDR3 sequences, roughly half of them singletons. The sequencing sample was made of blood. The source of these receptors is a girl under 18 with multiple sclerosis.

The V and J genes are TRBV5-1 and TRBJ1-1; D is undetermined. Deletions cut 1 base from V and 3 bases from J, with 13 bases between. The CDR3 is 15 amino acids. Germline V gene data show CDR1 as SGHRS and CDR2 as YFSETQ. The CDR3 here is CASSLPSGRDTEAFF. The CDR3 region has the DNA TGCGCCAGCAGCTTGCCCTCGGGAAGGGACACTGAAGCTTTCTTT.

The rearrangement uses TRBV12-3 or TRBV12-4 and TRBJ2-3; TRBD1 aligns across 9 bases. The V segment lost 6 bases and the J segment 7 bases; nucleotides outside the gene matches: 8. The CDR3 sequence is 14 residues long. The CDR3 protein is CASSHTGGGNTQYF. CDR3 coding DNA: TGTGCCAGCAGCCATACAGGGGGCGGGAATACGCAGTATTTT.